The entry that follows covers one T cell receptor beta chain sequence. Its target is unknown. Per the germline V gene, CDR1 is MDHEN and CDR2 is SYDVKM. V lost 2 bases to trimming and J lost 3 bases, with 11 bases between them. The CDR3 contains 14 residues. The data were obtained in a study of OX40 agonist ivuxolimab in advanced cancers. About the study: Patients in dose escalation had liver, melanoma, kidney or head and neck cancers.

Repertoires were generated with immunoSEQ multiplex PCR, while TCRdb's copy carries only in-frame clones and drops some. In the table there are roughly 80,000 clones, 84% of which are singletons. General observations from the study: At 0.1 to 3.0 mg/kg and by week 6, clonal expansion occurred in CD4+ and CD8+ blood T cells.

V and J are TRBV28 and TRBJ2-7; D ambiguous. The sequences come from CD4+ or CD8+ T cells sorted from blood, collected in a trial of the OX40 agonist ivuxolimab. The receptor comes from an adult with an advanced solid tumor such as melanoma, head and neck, liver or kidney cancer. CDR3 in amino acids: CASSLRLVRYEQYF. Here the CDR3 DNA reads TGTGCCAGCAGTTTAAGACTCGTCCGCTACGAGCAGTACTTC.